The rows below give T cell receptor beta chains drawn from one sample of a study of blood T cells in healthy people across ages. In TCRdb, the 5' RACE reads were re-called with MiXCR into one record per CDR3 protein. Among fewer than 950,000 distinct CDR3 sequences listed, around 36% were seen once. Sequencing was done on a sample of blood. These receptors were obtained from a man between 18 and 29 years old in good health. Each CDR3 is given with its conserved first and last residue. D genes are given only for firm matches. Not every row has a clone size; where given, it reads once, few, many or a size class.

abundance: few
v_gene: TRBV20-1
j_gene: TRBJ2-7
d_gene: TRBD2
CDR3aa: CSARTLGGTSYEQYF
CDR3nt: TGCAGTGCTAGGACTCTCGGGGGGACCTCCTACGAGCAGTACTTC

abundance: -
v_gene: TRBV15
j_gene: TRBJ1-4
d_gene: TRBD1
CDR3aa: CASSSDPGQGGEKLFF
CDR3nt: TGTGCCTCCAGCAGCGACCCGGGACAGGGCGGCGAAAAACTGTTTTTT

abundance: -
v_gene: TRBV27
j_gene: TRBJ1-6
d_gene: -
CDR3aa: CASSGGVGSPLHF
CDR3nt: TGTGCCAGCAGCGGGGGCGTGGGTTCACCCCTCCACTTT

abundance: few
v_gene: TRBV20-1
j_gene: TRBJ1-5
d_gene: TRBD1
CDR3aa: CSARGSGTGPIEPQHF
CDR3nt: TGCAGTGCTAGGGGTTCGGGGACAGGGCCTATCGAGCCCCAGCATTTT

abundance: -
v_gene: TRBV5-1
j_gene: TRBJ2-3
d_gene: TRBD1
CDR3aa: CASQKDRERTDTQYF
CDR3nt: TGCGCCAGCCAAAAGGACAGGGAACGGACAGATACGCAGTATTTT

abundance: -
v_gene: TRBV20-1
j_gene: TRBJ2-5
d_gene: -
CDR3aa: CSARSGGSMGETQYF
CDR3nt: TGCAGTGCTAGATCGGGGGGCAGTATGGGAGAGACCCAGTACTTC

abundance: few
v_gene: TRBV7-9
j_gene: TRBJ2-4
d_gene: TRBD1
CDR3aa: CASSLALYRGENIQYF
CDR3nt: TGTGCCAGCAGCTTAGCTTTATACAGGGGGGAAAACATTCAGTACTTC

abundance: -
v_gene: TRBV4-3
j_gene: TRBJ1-1
d_gene: -
CDR3aa: CASRQQGSNTEAFF
CDR3nt: TGCGCCAGCAGGCAACAGGGTTCGAACACTGAAGCTTTCTTT

abundance: -
v_gene: TRBV4-3
j_gene: TRBJ2-3
d_gene: -
CDR3aa: CASSQERGRTDTQYF
CDR3nt: TGCGCCAGCAGCCAAGAAAGGGGCCGCACAGATACGCAGTATTTT

abundance: -
v_gene: TRBV24-1
j_gene: TRBJ2-1
d_gene: TRBD1
CDR3aa: CATSDLRQGSSNEQFF
CDR3nt: TGTGCCACCAGTGATTTGCGACAGGGTTCGTCCAATGAGCAGTTCTTC

abundance: many
v_gene: TRBV6-6
j_gene: TRBJ2-1
d_gene: -
CDR3aa: CASGITGYNEQFF
CDR3nt: TGTGCCAGCGGTATAACTGGCTACAATGAGCAGTTCTTC

abundance: once
v_gene: TRBV27
j_gene: TRBJ2-5
d_gene: TRBD1
CDR3aa: CASSLSGQGWRYF
CDR3nt: TGTGCCAGCAGTTTATCGGGACAGGGTTGGCGGTACTTC

abundance: once
v_gene: TRBV6-6
j_gene: TRBJ1-1
d_gene: -
CDR3aa: CASSWAVDGLFMNTEAFF
CDR3nt: TGTGCCAGCAGTTGGGCGGTGGACGGACTATTCATGAACACTGAAGCTTTCTTT

abundance: few
v_gene: TRBV12-3/TRBV12-4
j_gene: TRBJ2-3
d_gene: TRBD2
CDR3aa: CASSFGTRSDTQYF
CDR3nt: TGTGCCAGCAGTTTCGGGACTAGATCAGATACGCAGTATTTT

abundance: -
v_gene: TRBV11-1
j_gene: TRBJ1-5
d_gene: TRBD1
CDR3aa: CASSLVRRGGAGLNQPQHF
CDR3nt: TGTGCCAGCAGCTTAGTTCGGCGAGGGGGCGCAGGTTTGAATCAGCCCCAGCATTTT

abundance: once
v_gene: TRBV20-1
j_gene: TRBJ1-2
d_gene: TRBD1
CDR3aa: CGARAQTTAGTVYGYTF
CDR3nt: TGCGGTGCTAGAGCTCAAACCACAGCCGGGACAGTCTATGGCTACACCTTC

abundance: -
v_gene: TRBV15
j_gene: TRBJ1-1
d_gene: -
CDR3aa: CATSTGLRGGSEAFF
CDR3nt: TGTGCCACCAGCACAGGTTTAAGGGGTGGAAGTGAAGCTTTCTTT

abundance: -
v_gene: TRBV12-3/TRBV12-4
j_gene: TRBJ2-7
d_gene: -
CDR3aa: CASTLGGPPDEQYF
CDR3nt: TGTGCCAGCACCCTGGGGGGCCCCCCGGACGAGCAGTACTTC

abundance: -
v_gene: TRBV5-4
j_gene: TRBJ1-5
d_gene: -
CDR3aa: CASSCAGNQPQHF
CDR3nt: TGTGCCAGCAGCTGTGCCGGGAATCAGCCCCAGCATTTT

abundance: -
v_gene: TRBV24-1
j_gene: TRBJ2-3
d_gene: TRBD2
CDR3aa: CAAQRGRTDTQYF
CDR3nt: TGTGCCGCCCAGCGGGGGAGGACAGATACGCAGTATTTT

abundance: many
v_gene: TRBV29-1
j_gene: TRBJ1-2
d_gene: -
CDR3aa: CSIVHRDTWYGYTF
CDR3nt: TGCAGCATTGTTCACCGGGACACTTGGTATGGCTACACCTTC

abundance: -
v_gene: TRBV5-1
j_gene: TRBJ1-1
d_gene: TRBD1
CDR3aa: CASSPNRGWSTEAFF
CDR3nt: TGCGCCAGCAGCCCCAACAGGGGTTGGTCCACTGAAGCTTTCTTT

abundance: -
v_gene: TRBV6-2/TRBV6-3
j_gene: TRBJ2-3
d_gene: -
CDR3aa: CAITRGADTQYF
CDR3nt: TGTGCCATCACCCGAGGTGCAGATACGCAGTATTTT

abundance: -
v_gene: TRBV7-2
j_gene: TRBJ2-7
d_gene: TRBD1
CDR3aa: CASSTTGTGGREQYF
CDR3nt: TGTGCCAGCAGCACCACCGGGACAGGGGGTAGGGAGCAGTACTTC

abundance: few
v_gene: TRBV4-1
j_gene: TRBJ1-6
d_gene: -
CDR3aa: CASSQTDGNNSPLHF
CDR3nt: TGCGCCAGCAGCCAAACTGACGGAAATAATTCACCCCTCCACTTT

abundance: -
v_gene: TRBV5-4
j_gene: TRBJ2-6
d_gene: -
CDR3aa: CASSLATASGANVLTF
CDR3nt: TGTGCCAGCAGCTTGGCAACAGCTTCTGGGGCCAACGTCCTGACTTTC

abundance: -
v_gene: TRBV20-1
j_gene: TRBJ2-7
d_gene: -
CDR3aa: CSASSAWQGNYEQYF
CDR3nt: TGCAGTGCTAGTAGTGCGTGGCAGGGGAACTACGAGCAGTACTTC

abundance: many
v_gene: TRBV4-3
j_gene: TRBJ1-6
d_gene: -
CDR3aa: CASSQDPPGGNSPLHF
CDR3nt: TGCGCCAGCAGCCAAGATCCTCCAGGCGGCAATTCACCCCTCCACTTT

abundance: -
v_gene: TRBV6-5
j_gene: TRBJ2-2
d_gene: -
CDR3aa: CASSYRSMLRPNTGELFF
CDR3nt: TGTGCCAGCAGTTACCGGTCCATGCTAAGACCAAACACCGGGGAGCTGTTTTTT

abundance: -
v_gene: TRBV14
j_gene: TRBJ2-1
d_gene: TRBD1
CDR3aa: CASSHGQGAGNEQFF
CDR3nt: TGTGCCAGCAGCCACGGACAGGGGGCGGGCAATGAGCAGTTCTTC

abundance: -
v_gene: TRBV12-3/TRBV12-4
j_gene: TRBJ2-3
d_gene: TRBD2
CDR3aa: CASSWSTSGGTDTQYF
CDR3nt: TGTGCCAGCAGTTGGAGTACTAGCGGGGGCACAGATACGCAGTATTTT

abundance: -
v_gene: TRBV7-9
j_gene: TRBJ1-4
d_gene: -
CDR3aa: CASSPVRIDEKLFF
CDR3nt: TGTGCCAGCAGCCCCGTCCGGATCGATGAAAAACTGTTTTTT

abundance: few
v_gene: TRBV4-1
j_gene: TRBJ2-3
d_gene: TRBD2
CDR3aa: CASSQTPLLAGAPGTQYF
CDR3nt: TGCGCCAGCAGCCAAACACCTTTACTAGCGGGGGCCCCGGGTACGCAGTATTTT

abundance: many
v_gene: TRBV12-3/TRBV12-4
j_gene: TRBJ2-5
d_gene: -
CDR3aa: CASSHAQETQYF
CDR3nt: TGTGCCAGCAGTCACGCCCAAGAGACCCAGTACTTC

abundance: -
v_gene: TRBV29-1
j_gene: TRBJ1-2
d_gene: -
CDR3aa: CSVDRIREQGSNGYTF
CDR3nt: TGCAGCGTTGACAGAATACGGGAACAGGGTTCGAATGGCTACACCTTC

abundance: -
v_gene: TRBV10-2
j_gene: TRBJ1-1
d_gene: TRBD1
CDR3aa: CASRKGTGYTEAFF
CDR3nt: TGCGCCAGCAGGAAGGGGACAGGGTACACTGAAGCTTTCTTT

abundance: few
v_gene: TRBV7-2
j_gene: TRBJ2-5
d_gene: -
CDR3aa: CASSSGKLNQETQYF
CDR3nt: TGTGCCAGCAGCTCCGGCAAGTTGAACCAAGAGACCCAGTACTTC

abundance: few
v_gene: TRBV20-1
j_gene: TRBJ2-5
d_gene: -
CDR3aa: CSARDFRGQVQETQYF
CDR3nt: TGCAGTGCTAGAGATTTCCGGGGTCAGGTCCAAGAGACCCAGTACTTC

abundance: -
v_gene: TRBV29-1
j_gene: TRBJ2-4
d_gene: -
CDR3aa: CSVYQTENIQYF
CDR3nt: TGCAGCGTTTATCAGACAGAGAACATTCAGTACTTC

abundance: few
v_gene: TRBV11-2
j_gene: TRBJ1-2
d_gene: -
CDR3aa: CASSLRLDFNYGYTF
CDR3nt: TGTGCCAGCAGCTTACGCCTGGACTTTAACTATGGCTACACCTTC

abundance: many
v_gene: TRBV29-1
j_gene: TRBJ2-6
d_gene: -
CDR3aa: CSVGKETGSASGANVLTF
CDR3nt: TGCAGCGTTGGCAAGGAAACAGGTTCCGCCTCTGGGGCCAACGTCCTGACTTTC

abundance: -
v_gene: TRBV2
j_gene: TRBJ2-1
d_gene: -
CDR3aa: CASSPYGTQDNEQFF
CDR3nt: TGTGCCAGCAGTCCCTACGGGACTCAGGACAATGAGCAGTTCTTC